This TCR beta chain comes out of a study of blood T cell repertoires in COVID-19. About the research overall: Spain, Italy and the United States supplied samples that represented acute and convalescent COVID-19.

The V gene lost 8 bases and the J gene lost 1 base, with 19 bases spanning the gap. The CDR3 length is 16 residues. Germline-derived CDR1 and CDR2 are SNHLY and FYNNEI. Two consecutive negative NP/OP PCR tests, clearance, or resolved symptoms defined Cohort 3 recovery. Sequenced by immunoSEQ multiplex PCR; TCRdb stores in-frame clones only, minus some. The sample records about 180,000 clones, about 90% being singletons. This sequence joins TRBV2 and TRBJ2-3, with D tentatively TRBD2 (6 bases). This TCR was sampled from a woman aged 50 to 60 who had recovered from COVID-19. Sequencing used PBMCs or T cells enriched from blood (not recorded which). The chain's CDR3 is CASGLEGGSGTDTQYF. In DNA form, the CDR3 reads TGTGCCAGCGGTTTGGAGGGAGGCTCTGGCACAGATACGCAGTATTTT.